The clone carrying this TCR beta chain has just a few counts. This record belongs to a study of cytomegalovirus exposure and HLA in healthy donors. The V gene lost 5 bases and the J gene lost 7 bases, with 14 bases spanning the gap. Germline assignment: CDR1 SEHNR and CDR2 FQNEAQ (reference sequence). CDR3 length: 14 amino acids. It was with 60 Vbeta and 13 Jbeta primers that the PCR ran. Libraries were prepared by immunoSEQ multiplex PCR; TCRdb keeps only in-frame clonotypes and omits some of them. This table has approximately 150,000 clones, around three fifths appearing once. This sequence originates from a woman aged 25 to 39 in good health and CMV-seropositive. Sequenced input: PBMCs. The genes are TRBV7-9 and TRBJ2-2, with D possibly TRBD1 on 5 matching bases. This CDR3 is CASSLGWGSGELFF. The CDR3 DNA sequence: TGTGCCAGCAGCCTCGGTTGGGGCAGCGGGGAGCTGTTTTTT.